Each of the 11 T cell receptor beta chains below was sequenced from the same sample in a study of CD8+CD57+ T cells in acquired aplastic anemia. For CDR3 and TCR beta VDJ profiling, genomic DNA was the template used. Using its own MiXCR run on the reads, TCRdb lists one record per CDR3 protein. The data show 150,000 to 200,000 distinct CDR3 sequences, with 46% seen just once and under 3% held by the top ten. What was sequenced was sorted CD4+, CD8+, or CD8+CD57+ T cells (not recorded which) from PBMCs. The receptors stem from a human donor in good health.

The V and J genes are TRBV11-3 and TRBJ2-7; either TRBD1 or TRBD2 may supply D (5 bases each). Trimming left V 1 base short and J 4 bases short, with 8 bases between. This CDR3 is built from 13 residues. From germline, CDR1 is SGHNT and CDR2 YENEEA. The CDR3 sequence is CASSLVREYEQYF. CDR3 nucleotide sequence: TGTGCCAGCAGCTTAGTCAGGGAGTACGAGCAGTACTTC. Supplemented by reference TRBV11-3 and TRBJ2-7, the full variable domain reads EAGVVQSPRYKIIEKKQPVAFWCNPISGHNTLYWYLQNLGQGPELLIRYENEEAVDDSQLPKDRFSAERLKGVDSTLKIQPAELGDSAVYLCASSLVREYEQYFGPGTRLTVT.

This chain links TRBV20-1 with TRBJ1-6, with D possibly TRBD1 on 5 matching bases. V was clipped by 2 bases and J by 8 bases, with 16 bases between them. This CDR3 region has 15 residues. Germline CDR1 DFQATT, CDR2 SNEGSKA (reference sequence). The CDR3 is CSARSRGGIDSPLHF. CDR3 nucleotide sequence: TGCAGTGCTAGATCAAGGGGAGGGATAGATTCACCCCTCCACTTT.

This clonotype was seen more than once but under ten times. The CDR3 does not close with the conserved phenylalanine or tryptophan, likely indicating a read error. This chain connects TRBV20-1 to TRBJ2-1; 8 bases are shared with TRBD2. The CDR3 consists of 13 residues. V was pared by 4 bases and J by 9 bases, with 8 bases of the junction left unmatched. Germline CDR1 DFQATT, CDR2 SNEGSKA (reference sequence). This chain's CDR3 is CSAIPGLDSEQFS. CDR3 in DNA: TGCAGTGCTATACCGGGACTAGACAGTGAGCAGTTCTCC.

This clonotype came up many times. The chain employs TRBV24-1 and TRBJ2-7, with 7 positions matching TRBD1. CDR3 length equals 15 residues. Per the germline V gene, CDR1 is KGHDR and CDR2 is SFDVKD. J was trimmed by 2 bases and V by 8 bases; bases with no gene match: 11. The CDR3 is CATKSSRGPTYEQYF. CDR3 bases: TGTGCCACCAAGAGCAGTAGGGGGCCGACCTACGAGCAGTACTTC.

The J gene is TRBJ2-1, the V gene TRBV29-1; no reliable D call. V lost 4 bases and J 2 bases, leaving 9 bases between the germline ends. Germline V CDR1 and CDR2: SQVTM, ANQGSEA. The CDR3 sequence is 13 residues long. The CDR3 DNA reads TGCAGCGTTGTACCGACCACCTACAATGAGCAGTTCTTC. Its protein product is CSVVPTTYNEQFF.

This clonotype was recorded at least ten times. The V gene is TRBV19, the J gene TRBJ2-4; 7 bases map to TRBD1. CDR3 length: 15 residues. CDR1 LNHDA and CDR2 SQIVND come from the germline V gene (reference sequence). After removal of 2 bases from V and 6 bases from J, the junction contained 7 bases not matched to a gene. DNA of the CDR3: TGTGCCAGTAGTATAAGAGGGGGCGCTGGAAACATTCAGTACTTC. This sequence encodes CASSIRGGAGNIQYF. Using reference TRBV19 and TRBJ2-4 for the parts outside the CDR3, the full variable domain is DGGITQSPKYLFRKEGQNVTLSCEQNLNHDAMYWYRQDPGQGLRLIYYSQIVNDFQKGDIAEGYSVSREKKESFPLTVTSAQKNPTAFYLCASSIRGGAGNIQYFGAGTRLSVL.

The chain is built from TRBV6-1 and TRBJ1-5; unclear D gene. Between the trimmed V and J ends, which lost 0 bases and 2 bases, there was a span of 14 bases. The CDR3 loop spans 17 amino acids. CDR1 is MNHNS, CDR2 SASEGT, per germline. CDR3 protein: CASSEAGGRDGNQPQHF. The CDR3 bases are TGTGCCAGCAGTGAAGCGGGAGGGAGAGACGGCAATCAGCCCCAGCATTTT.

There are a few counts of this clonotype. This chain connects TRBV3-1 to TRBJ2-6; either TRBD1 or TRBD2 may supply D (6 bases each). Trimming left V 6 bases short and J 3 bases short, with 15 bases between. The CDR3 is 16 residues long. CDR1 LGHDT and CDR2 YNNKEL come from the germline V gene (reference sequence). CDR3 sequence (DNA): TGTGCCAGCAGTCGAAGGGGGGTCGGTGGGGCCAACGTCCTGACTTTC. As protein: CASSRRGVGGANVLTF.

Remarks on this clonotype: A read error may be the cause here, since a much bigger clone is one base away. The CDR3 nucleotides are TGTGCCAGCAGCCCGACAGGGGGCCATGGCTGCACCTTC. It specifies CASSPTGGHGCTF. This rearrangement joins TRBV2 to TRBJ1-2; 10 bases align to TRBD1. The CDR3 is 13 amino acids. Germline CDR1 is SNHLY and CDR2 is FYNNEI.

The table lists this clonotype with a few counts. This chain joins TRBV5-6 and TRBJ2-7, with 9 positions matching TRBD2. The CDR3 spans 14 residues. The V gene's germline CDR1 is SGHDT and CDR2 YYEEEE. V dropped 4 bases and J dropped 6; count of bases not matched to a gene: 8. CDR3 sequence (DNA): TGTGCCAGCAGCCTGCCGGGACTAGCTTCCGAGCAGTACTTC. This gives the protein CASSLPGLASEQYF.

This clonotype has at least ten counts. The chain joins TRBV7-9 to TRBJ1-1; the D gene is possibly TRBD1 (6 bases). Deletions cut 0 bases from V and 5 bases from J, with 10 bases between. Germline V gene data show CDR1 as SEHNR and CDR2 as FQNEAQ (reference sequence). The CDR3 consists of 14 residues. This CDR3 is CASSLAGGETEAFF. The CDR3 region has the DNA TGTGCCAGCAGCTTAGCAGGGGGAGAAACTGAAGCTTTCTTT.